These 20 T cell receptor beta chains share one sample of origin, sequenced in a study of identical twins. TCRdb reanalysed the 5' RACE reads using MiXCR and keeps one entry per CDR3 protein. Of 400,000 to 500,000 distinct CDR3 sequences in the sample, 15% to 20% were seen once. Sequenced input: naive T cells sorted from blood. The source of these receptors is a man aged 50-60 years in good health.

This sequence joins TRBV12-3 or TRBV12-4 and TRBJ1-2; D is uncertain. V lost 5 bases to trimming and J lost 2 bases, with 6 bases between them. The CDR3 runs 12 residues. In DNA, the CDR3 is TGTGCCAGCAGTCGGGCCAACTATGGCTACACCTTC. Its protein is CASSRANYGYTF.

This clonotype has ten or more counts. The chain recombines TRBV5-6 with TRBJ2-6, with no clear D. V gave up 1 base and J gave up 4 bases, with 9 bases separating them. Germline CDR1 and CDR2: SGHDT and YYEEEE. The CDR3 runs 15 residues. For the CDR3, the DNA is TGTGCCAGCAGCTTGTTGGGATCCGGGGCCAACGTCCTGACTTTC. Amino acids: CASSLLGSGANVLTF. Using reference TRBV5-6 and TRBJ2-6 for the parts outside the CDR3, the full variable domain is DAGVTQSPTHLIKTRGQQVTLRCSPKSGHDTVSWYQQALGQGPQFIFQYYEEEERQRGNFPDRFSGHQFPNYSSELNVNALLLGDSALYLCASSLLGSGANVLTFGAGSRLTVL.

This clonotype has only a few counts. The rearrangement links TRBV5-1 to TRBJ2-1, with D unclear. With 3 bases removed from V and 2 bases from J, the gap between germline ends came to 15 bases. Germline assignment: CDR1 SGHRS and CDR2 YFSETQ. The CDR3 totals 16 residues. Here the CDR3 reads CASSWKGNNPYNEQFF. Here the CDR3 DNA reads TGCGCCAGCAGCTGGAAAGGGAACAACCCCTACAATGAGCAGTTCTTC.

CDR3 bases: TGCAGTGCCCAGCGGGGGGTCCTTTACAATGAGCAGTTCTTC. Its protein is CSAQRGVLYNEQFF. The V call is TRBV20-1, the J call TRBJ2-1; TRBD2 matches 9 bases. CDR1 and CDR2 from the germline V gene are DFQATT and SNEGSKA (reference sequence). V was clipped by 6 bases and J by 4 bases; unmatched bases: 7. The CDR3 totals 14 residues.

The J gene is TRBJ2-5, the V gene TRBV7-2, with 10 bases that match TRBD2. The CDR3 covers 17 residues. The trim removed 1 base at V and 3 bases at J, leaving 8 bases unmatched. Germline CDR1 SGHTA, CDR2 FQGNSA. In DNA, the CDR3 is TGTGCCAGCAGCTTAGGCGGGTTAGCGGGGGGCAAAGAGACCCAGTACTTC. This codes for CASSLGGLAGGKETQYF.

V and J are TRBV4-3 and TRBJ1-3; 8 bases agree with TRBD1. In germline, CDR1 is LGHNA, CDR2 YSLEER. The CDR3 is made up of 18 amino acids. Trimming removed 4 bases from V and 2 bases from J; junction bases left unmatched: 13. CDR3 loop: CASSRKRWEQGAGNTIYF. DNA of the CDR3: TGCGCCAGCAGCCGTAAAAGGTGGGAACAGGGGGCTGGAAACACCATATATTTT.

The chain recombines TRBV27 with TRBJ2-3; D possibly corresponds to TRBD2 (6 bases). Germline-derived CDR1 and CDR2 are MNHEY and SMNVEV (reference sequence). CDR3 length: 16 residues. Trimming removed 5 bases from V and 3 bases from J, with 18 bases in between. CDR3 loop: CASSRLGGEATDTQYF. CDR3 DNA sequence: TGTGCCAGCAGTCGGTTGGGCGGGGAGGCGACAGATACGCAGTATTTT.

This clonotype appeared many times. The chain joins TRBV6-2 or TRBV6-3 to TRBJ1-2, with D possibly TRBD1 on 6 matching bases. Trimming left V 5 bases short and J 0 bases short, with 10 bases between. The germline V gene encodes CDR1 MNHEY and CDR2 SVGEGT. The CDR3 loop spans 14 amino acids. CDR3 DNA: TGTGCCAGCAGTGGGACACCTACTAACTATGGCTACACCTTC. It is translated as CASSGTPTNYGYTF.

The chain couples TRBV18 to TRBJ2-1, with D possibly matching TRBD2 (5 bases). The CDR3 consists of 15 residues. V was shortened by 2 bases and J by 5 bases, with 13 bases between the two germline ends. In germline, CDR1 is KGHSH, CDR2 LQKENI. The DNA for the CDR3 is TGTGCCAGCTCACCAGTGAGGGTATCGGACAATGAGCAGTTCTTC. As protein: CASSPVRVSDNEQFF.

The V call is TRBV15, the J call TRBJ1-4; no firm D call. Germline V gene data show CDR1 as LNHNV and CDR2 as YYDKDF (reference sequence). The V end lost 4 bases, the J end lost 7 bases, and 10 bases lay between the germline ends. The CDR3 has 13 residues. CDR3 nucleotide sequence: TGTGCCACCAGCACAAGGGTCCCTGAAAAACTGTTTTTT. Protein: CATSTRVPEKLFF. Variable domain in full (rest from reference TRBV15 and TRBJ1-4): DAMVIQNPRYQVTQFGKPVTLSCSQTLNHNVMYWYQQKSSQAPKLLFHYYDKDFNNEADTPDNFQSRRPNTSFCFLDIRSPGLGDTAMYLCATSTRVPEKLFFGSGTQLSVL.

This clonotype was found a few times. Here the CDR3 DNA reads TGCAGTGCAACACAGGGGGGCGCAGGAACTGAAGCTTTCTTT. Protein: CSATQGGAGTEAFF. The chain joins TRBV20-1 to TRBJ1-1; 8 bases are a match to TRBD1. V dropped 6 bases and J dropped 5; count of bases not matched to a gene: 11. The CDR3 consists of 14 residues. CDR1 and CDR2 from the germline V gene are DFQATT and SNEGSKA (reference sequence).

This clonotype showed up many times. The rearrangement links TRBV2 to TRBJ1-5; 8 nucleotides agree with TRBD1. CDR1 and CDR2 from the germline V gene are SNHLY and FYNNEI. CDR3 length: 14 residues. The V segment lost 6 bases and the J segment 3 bases; nucleotides outside the gene matches: 4. The CDR3 nucleotides are TGTGCCAGCAGCCGGACAGGGTCCAATCAGCCCCAGCATTTT. Amino acids: CASSRTGSNQPQHF.

The chain joins TRBV6-2 or TRBV6-3 to TRBJ1-5, with D perhaps matching TRBD1 (5 bases). V was clipped by 2 bases and J by 5 bases, with 16 bases between them. Per the germline V gene, CDR1 is MNHEY and CDR2 is SVGEGT. CDR3 length equals 16 residues. CDR3 coding DNA: TGTGCCAGCAGTTACGGAGGGGTCTGGGTGGATCAGCCCCAGCATTTT. This sequence encodes CASSYGGVWVDQPQHF.

This clonotype was observed a handful of times. The chain is built from TRBV7-2 and TRBJ2-3; tentative D call: TRBD2 (6 bases). Trimming shortened V by 3 bases and J by 5 bases, and 9 bases separated the two germline ends. Germline V gives CDR1 SGHTA, CDR2 FQGNSA. The CDR3 sequence is 13 residues long. CDR3 in DNA: TGTGCCAGCAGCTTTGGAGCGGGAGATACGCAGTATTTT. Protein sequence: CASSFGAGDTQYF.

This clonotype was recorded a few times. V is TRBV7-2 and J is TRBJ1-1; the match to TRBD1 covers 9 bases. With V trimmed by 1 base and J by 4 bases, 7 bases remained unmatched. CDR3 length: 16 residues. Per the germline V gene, CDR1 is SGHTA and CDR2 is FQGNSA. The CDR3 loop reads CASSLVAMTGGTEAFF. CDR3 sequence (DNA): TGTGCCAGCAGCTTAGTTGCTATGACAGGGGGCACTGAAGCTTTCTTT.

In this sample, this clonotype turned up many times. The chain couples TRBV7-8 to TRBJ2-1; 9 nucleotides align to TRBD2. V trimming: 1 base; J trimming: 8 bases; junction bases outside the gene matches: 15. CDR3 length: 18 amino acids. Looked up from germline, CDR1 is SGHVS and CDR2 is FQNEAQ. CDR3 in DNA: TGTGCCAGCAGCTTAGACCCCAATGGAAGCGGGGGGCCGGATGAGCAGTTCTTC. Amino acids: CASSLDPNGSGGPDEQFF. The full variable domain, completed using reference TRBV7-8 and TRBJ2-1, is GAGVSQSPRYKVAKRGQDVALRCDPISGHVSLFWYQQALGQGPEFLTYFQNEAQLDKSGLPSDRFFAERPEGSVSTLKIQRTQQEDSAVYLCASSLDPNGSGGPDEQFFGPGTRLTVL.

This clonotype was detected many times. The chain employs TRBV12-3 or TRBV12-4 and TRBJ2-2, with TRBD2 as a possible D gene (5 bases). Trimming took 6 bases from V and 5 from J, leaving 19 bases between them. The CDR3 is 16 residues long. The chain's CDR3 is CASSRTGTLMTGELFF. The CDR3 nucleotides read TGTGCCAGCAGCCGCACGGGAACCCTCATGACCGGGGAGCTGTTTTTT.

This chain uses TRBV12-3 or TRBV12-4 with TRBJ2-7; 14 bases align to TRBD2. The J segment lost 2 bases and the V segment lost 5 bases, leaving 5 bases of the junction unmatched. The CDR3 runs to 16 residues. In nucleotides, the CDR3 is TGTGCCAGCAGTCCCGGGACTAGCGGGAGTGCCTACGAGCAGTACTTC. Translation: CASSPGTSGSAYEQYF.

J is TRBJ2-1 and V is TRBV20-1; 7 nucleotides agree with TRBD2. In germline, CDR1 is DFQATT, CDR2 SNEGSKA (reference sequence). CDR3 length equals 16 residues. The ends lost 4 bases at V and 1 base at J; junction bases unmatched: 10. For the CDR3, the DNA is TGCAGTGCTAAGTATGGGGCTAGCGGTTCCTACAATGAGCAGTTCTTC. Translating gives CSAKYGASGSYNEQFF.

There are a few counts of this clonotype. The chain has TRBV18 and TRBJ2-1; D remains unclear. Germline V CDR1 and CDR2: KGHSH, LQKENI. This CDR3 region has 12 residues. V lost 5 bases to trimming and J lost 3 bases, with 5 bases between them. In DNA form, the CDR3 reads TGTGCCAGCTCAAAAGGCTACAATGAGCAGTTCTTC. This gives the protein CASSKGYNEQFF.